Below, 24 T cell receptor beta chains from the same sample are listed, as sequenced in a study of blood T cell repertoires in COVID-19. The protocol was immunoSEQ multiplex PCR, while the TCRdb copy is restricted to in-frame clones and leaves out a portion. The repertoire consists of under 80,000 clones, with more than 75% occurring once and the leading ten covering about 1.3%. Sequenced: peripheral blood. The receptor source for this set is a human donor in a cohort sampled during active COVID-19.

This chain connects TRBV11-3 to TRBJ2-1; 7 nucleotides align to TRBD2. The CDR3 consists of 14 residues. Trimming cost V 4 bases and J 10 bases; bases outside gene matches: 10. In germline, CDR1 is SGHNT, CDR2 YENEEA. CDR3 nucleotides: TGTGCCAGCAGCTCCCAATGGGGGGGTGAAGAGCAGTTCTTC. The encoded protein is CASSSQWGGEEQFF.

The rearrangement links TRBV9 to TRBJ2-3; no clear D. V lost 4 bases and J lost 6, with 12 bases in between. The CDR3 has 13 amino acids. Per germline, CDR1 SGDLS and CDR2 YYNGEE. The CDR3 loop reads CASSLDPGDTQYF. The CDR3 coding sequence is TGTGCCAGCAGCTTAGACCCGGGTGATACGCAGTATTTT.

This clone showed up just once. This chain joins TRBV5-8 and TRBJ1-5, with a tentative D call TRBD1 (6 bases). V lost 0 bases and J lost 7, with 17 bases in between. CDR1 and CDR2 from the germline V gene are SGHTS and YDEGEE. The CDR3 has 16 residues. CDR3 protein: CASSLETGAGGQPQHF. The CDR3 bases are TGTGCCAGCAGCTTGGAAACGGGGGCCGGGGGGCAGCCCCAGCATTTT. The whole variable domain, filled in from reference TRBV5-8 and TRBJ1-5, reads EAGVTQSPTHLIKTRGQQATLRCSPISGHTSVYWYQQALGLGLQFLLWYDEGEERNRGNFPPRFSGRQFPNYSSELNVNALELEDSALYLCASSLETGAGGQPQHFGDGTRLSIL.

The V gene is TRBV6-7, the J gene TRBJ1-2; 7 bases map to TRBD1. TRBV6-7 is classed as an ORF, of uncertain function. Losses at the gene ends were 11 bases for V and 8 bases for J; bases not matched to a gene: 14. This CDR3 comprises 13 residues. CDR3 residues: CAGEGQLTRGYTF. CDR3 sequence (DNA): TGTGCCGGAGAGGGACAGCTCACGCGGGGCTACACCTTC.

The chain joins TRBV5-6 to TRBJ2-1, with 7 bases that match TRBD2. This CDR3 comprises 15 residues. V trimming: 4 bases; J trimming: 4 bases; junction bases outside the gene matches: 8. Germline CDR1 SGHDT, CDR2 YYEEEE. This chain's CDR3 is CASSPDSGRYNEQFF. The CDR3, as DNA: TGTGCCAGCAGCCCCGATAGCGGGCGGTACAATGAGCAGTTCTTC.

The V and J genes are TRBV9 and TRBJ2-5; the match to TRBD2 covers 11 bases. V was pared by 4 bases and J by 0 bases, with 5 bases of the junction left unmatched. Germline CDR1 reads SGDLS; CDR2 reads YYNGEE. This CDR3 contains 16 residues. DNA for the CDR3: TGTGCCAGCAGCTCTGCTAGCGGGGGGTACCAAGAGACCCAGTACTTC. Its translation: CASSSASGGYQETQYF.

The genes are TRBV11-2 and TRBJ2-4, with D possibly TRBD1 on 5 matching bases. The V end lost 4 bases, the J end lost 4 bases, and 11 bases lay between the germline ends. Germline V gives CDR1 SGHAT, CDR2 FQNNGV. This CDR3 is 14 amino acids long. Written as DNA, the CDR3 is TGTGCCAGCAGCTCACCCAGGGCAAAAAACATTCAGTACTTC. This encodes CASSSPRAKNIQYF.

V usage is TRBV19 and J usage is TRBJ1-2, with D possibly being TRBD1 (5 bases). V lost 5 bases, J lost 8 bases, and 9 bases lay in between. The CDR3 has 11 amino acids. From germline, CDR1 is LNHDA and CDR2 SQIVND (reference sequence). The CDR3 nucleotides are TGTGCCAGTAGTTTTGGGGGGGGCTACACCTTC. It translates to CASSFGGGYTF.

This rearrangement joins TRBV10-3 to TRBJ2-5; 14 bases match TRBD2. In germline, CDR1 is ENHRY, CDR2 SYGVKD. The CDR3 is 17 residues long. V lost 6 bases, J lost 0 bases, and 6 bases stayed unmatched. The chain's CDR3 is CAIRGTSGSEYQETQYF. The DNA of the CDR3 is TGTGCCATCAGAGGGACTAGCGGGAGCGAGTACCAAGAGACCCAGTACTTC.

V and J are TRBV2 and TRBJ2-2; no reliable D call. CDR1 is SNHLY, CDR2 FYNNEI, per germline. Between the trimmed V and J ends, which lost 7 bases and 6 bases, there was a span of 6 bases. This CDR3 has 11 residues. The CDR3 coding sequence is TGTGCCAGCACCGTTTCCGGGGAGCTGTTTTTT. Translating gives CASTVSGELFF. The full variable domain, rest sourced from reference TRBV2 and TRBJ2-2, is EPEVTQTPSHQVTQMGQEVILRCVPISNHLYFYWYRQILGQKVEFLVSFYNNEISEKSEIFDDQFSVERPDGSNFTLKIRSTKLEDSAMYFCASTVSGELFFGEGSRLTVL.

This chain joins TRBV7-3 and TRBJ2-3, with 7 bases identical to TRBD2. V was pared by 6 bases and J by 5 bases, with 14 bases of the junction left unmatched. In germline, CDR1 is SGHTA, CDR2 FQGTGA. This CDR3 contains 16 residues. CDR3 loop: CASSHRRGGIGDTQYF. CDR3 DNA: TGTGCCAGCAGTCACCGGCGGGGAGGGATAGGAGATACGCAGTATTTT.

The J gene is TRBJ2-5, the V gene TRBV7-3; D is possibly TRBD1 (5 bases). V shed 2 bases and J shed 4 bases, with 8 bases lying between them. Germline CDR1 is SGHTA and CDR2 is FQGTGA. This CDR3 has 13 amino acids. For the CDR3, the DNA is TGTGCCAGCAGCTTAGGGGCTTCAGAGACCCAGTACTTC. Protein: CASSLGASETQYF. The full variable domain, its missing parts supplied by reference TRBV7-3 and TRBJ2-5, is GAGVSQTPSNKVTEKGKYVELRCDPISGHTALYWYRQSLGQGPEFLIYFQGTGAADDSGLPNDRFFAVRPEGSVSTLKIQRTERGDSAVYLCASSLGASETQYFGPGTRLLVL.

This rearrangement joins TRBV5-1 to TRBJ2-3; 8 bases line up with TRBD1. The CDR3 sequence is 15 residues long. Looked up from germline, CDR1 is SGHRS and CDR2 is YFSETQ. The J segment lost 2 bases and the V segment lost 1 base, leaving 3 bases of the junction unmatched. The CDR3 spells CASSLWTGTTDTQYF. For the CDR3, the DNA is TGCGCCAGCAGCTTGTGGACAGGGACCACAGATACGCAGTATTTT.

The chain is built from TRBV5-1 and TRBJ2-3, with 9 bases matching TRBD1. Germline CDR1 and CDR2: SGHRS and YFSETQ. V dropped 0 bases and J dropped 6; count of bases not matched to a gene: 5. CDR3 length equals 15 residues. The CDR3 here is CASSLVEGQGDTQYF. CDR3 in DNA: TGCGCCAGCAGCTTGGTTGAGGGACAGGGCGATACGCAGTATTTT.

CDR3 loop: CASSAPGQGTYEQYF. The CDR3 coding sequence is TGTGCCAGCAGTGCCCCGGGACAGGGGACCTACGAGCAGTACTTC. The rearrangement uses TRBV25-1 and TRBJ2-7, with 10 bases that match TRBD1. V lost 4 bases, J lost 2 bases, and 5 bases stayed unmatched. CDR1 MGHDK and CDR2 SYGVNS come from the germline V gene. CDR3 length equals 15 residues.

The chain employs TRBV3-1 (or the pseudogene TRBV3-2) and TRBJ1-5, with TRBD1 matching over 10 bases. Losses at the gene ends were 0 bases for V and 3 bases for J; bases not matched to a gene: 5. Per germline, CDR1 LGHDT and CDR2 YNNKEL (reference sequence). The CDR3 length is 17 residues. CDR3 in amino acids: CASSQDWTGGNNQPQHF. CDR3 DNA sequence: TGTGCCAGCAGCCAAGACTGGACAGGGGGGAACAATCAGCCCCAGCATTTT.

V usage is TRBV10-3 and J usage is TRBJ2-1, with 14 bases that match TRBD2. CDR3 length equals 15 residues. Germline-derived CDR1 and CDR2 are ENHRY and SYGVKD. With V trimmed by 6 bases and J by 6 bases, 4 bases remained unmatched. The CDR3 DNA sequence: TGTGCCATCAGAGGGACTAGCGGGAGCCCCAATGAGCAGTTCTTC. Its translation is CAIRGTSGSPNEQFF.

The chain combines TRBV28 with TRBJ1-1, with D maybe TRBD1 (6 bases). V dropped 3 bases and J dropped 3 bases, with 14 bases sitting between them. The length of the CDR3 is 15 residues. Germline V gene sequence: CDR1 MDHEN, CDR2 SYDVKM. CDR3 residues: CASSFPGGDHTEAFF. CDR3 DNA: TGTGCCAGCAGTTTCCCGGGGGGCGATCACACTGAAGCTTTCTTT.

The J gene is TRBJ2-4, the V gene TRBV19, with D possibly TRBD1 on 6 matching bases. Germline V gene sequence: CDR1 LNHDA, CDR2 SQIVND (reference sequence). The CDR3 spans 14 residues. The V gene lost 5 bases and the J gene lost 1 base, with 9 bases spanning the gap. The CDR3 nucleotides are TGTGCCAGTAGTTCAGGGGTGGCCAAAAACATTCAGTACTTC. This codes for CASSSGVAKNIQYF.

The genes are TRBV18 and TRBJ2-2; 7 bases are a match to TRBD1. The CDR3 length is 14 residues. CDR1 KGHSH and CDR2 LQKENI come from the germline V gene. The junction had 8 bases not matched to a gene; V was cut back by 6 bases and J by 7 bases. This chain's CDR3 is CASSSQGTIGELFF. The CDR3 coding sequence is TGTGCCAGCTCGTCACAGGGGACGATCGGGGAGCTGTTTTTT.

This chain joins TRBV30 and TRBJ1-1; D is unresolved. The CDR3 runs to 11 residues. V lost 2 bases to trimming and J lost 11 bases, with 12 bases between them. Germline CDR1 reads GTSNPN; CDR2 reads SVGIG (reference sequence). DNA for the CDR3: TGTGCCTGGAGTTTTCCGGAGGAGGCTTTCTTT. This translates into CAWSFPEEAFF.

The genes are TRBV19 and TRBJ2-1; tentatively, D is TRBD1 (6 bases). The CDR3 consists of 15 residues. CDR1 and CDR2 from the germline V gene are LNHDA and SQIVND (reference sequence). With 5 bases removed from V and 7 bases from J, the gap between germline ends came to 18 bases. The CDR3 nucleotides are TGTGCCAGTAGTTCCCCGGGGCAGGGGATTAATGAGCAGTTCTTC. This encodes CASSSPGQGINEQFF.

The rearrangement links TRBV29-1 to TRBJ1-2; no clear D. This CDR3 is built from 11 residues. Trimming took off 4 bases at V and 8 bases at J, with 11 bases between the two ends. CDR1 SQVTM and CDR2 ANQGSEA come from the germline V gene. The CDR3 DNA sequence: TGCAGCGTTGGCCAGTTGAACGGCTACACCTTC. Protein sequence: CSVGQLNGYTF.

V is TRBV27 and J is TRBJ2-2, with D tentatively TRBD2 (5 bases). Deletions cut 6 bases from V and 4 bases from J, with 12 bases between. This CDR3 is built from 14 residues. Germline V gene sequence: CDR1 MNHEY, CDR2 SMNVEV (reference sequence). CDR3 bases: TGTGCCAGCAGGGCTGACTACTTCACCGGGGAGCTGTTTTTT. Translated, it gives CASRADYFTGELFF.